This T cell receptor beta chain was recorded in a study of shared clonotypes between healthy human individuals. Across the study: Each donor contributed plates that comprised three CD4 naive, three CD4 memory, two CD8 naive and one CD8 memory. Study-wide points: Naive subsets, compared against memory subsets, generally had larger estimated richness values. Generation probabilities of non-shared clonotypes were lower (relative to those shared by all four donors). Despite large depth, rarefaction showed incomplete sorted-subset sequencing.

Comments on this clone: As yet, its antigen is unknown.

From germline, CDR1 is SNHLY and CDR2 FYNNEI. The CDR3 totals 13 residues. V was trimmed by 7 bases and J by 0 bases, leaving 10 bases between them. Using immunoSEQ multiplex PCR, the repertoire was profiled, and TCRdb retains in-frame clones only, with some absent. The data contain roughly 1,500,000 clones, approximately 98.5% of them seen just once; the ten biggest clones take up 0.36%. This clonotype originated in a man younger than 40 in good health. This chain joins TRBV2 and TRBJ2-7; no clear D. The sample taken for sequencing was naive CD4+ T cells sorted from blood. Subset of the sample: CD45RA+ positively selected. CDR3 sequence reads: CASTGLDSYEQYF. The DNA for the CDR3 is TGTGCCAGCACCGGGCTAGACTCCTACGAGCAGTACTTC. Full variable domain (missing parts from reference TRBV2 and TRBJ2-7): EPEVTQTPSHQVTQMGQEVILRCVPISNHLYFYWYRQILGQKVEFLVSFYNNEISEKSEIFDDQFSVERPDGSNFTLKIRSTKLEDSAMYFCASTGLDSYEQYFGPGTRLTVT.